The 3 T cell receptor beta chains listed next were all sequenced from one sample in a study of identical twins. TCRdb processed the 5' RACE reads anew with MiXCR; each CDR3 protein has one entry. This sample has about 660,000 distinct CDR3 sequences; over 8.5% occur once, and the top ten carry 0.75% to 1%. These sequences were also reported in another study, on yellow fever vaccine responses in identical twins.

The sample was PBMCs. The receptors were gathered from a young woman in good health.

The J gene is TRBJ2-3, the V gene TRBV24-1, with D perhaps TRBD1 (6 bases). V shed 10 bases and J shed 3 bases, with 13 bases lying between them. CDR3 length: 13 residues. Germline V gene sequence: CDR1 KGHDR, CDR2 SFDVKD. The CDR3, as DNA: TGTGCCACGAGGGACATACAAACAGATACGCAGTATTTT. Protein sequence: CATRDIQTDTQYF.

The V gene is TRBV6-4, the J gene TRBJ2-1, with TRBD2 as a possible D gene (7 bases). Between the trimmed V and J ends, which lost 0 bases and 6 bases, there was a span of 15 bases. The CDR3 consists of 16 residues. Germline CDR1 reads MRHNA; CDR2 reads SNTAGT. The CDR3 DNA follows: TGTGCCAGCAGTGACTCGGGGGGGCCGGGTGGCAATGAGCAGTTCTTC. Its protein is CASSDSGGPGGNEQFF.

Only a few counts were recorded for this clonotype. The chain is built from TRBV18 and TRBJ2-5, with D maybe TRBD1 (5 bases). The germline V gene has CDR1 KGHSH and CDR2 LQKENI. V was cut by 2 bases and J by 3 bases, with 10 bases left in between. This CDR3 is built from 14 residues. As DNA, the CDR3 is TGTGCCAGCTCACCAGGCAGGGATGAAGAGACCCAGTACTTC. It is translated as CASSPGRDEETQYF.